The 2 T cell receptor beta chains in this list originate from one sample, sequenced in a study of cytomegalovirus exposure and HLA in healthy donors. The PCR used 60 Vbeta and 13 Jbeta primers. Some clones are missing from TCRdb's copy, which holds only in-frame ones; the method was immunoSEQ multiplex PCR. The sample has under 200,000 clones, roughly 71% seen once. The sequenced sample was PBMCs. All receptors derive from a girl between 5 and 17 years old in good health and CMV-seronegative.

This clone was observed a handful of times. The chain joins TRBV6-1 to TRBJ1-5; D perhaps matches TRBD1 (5 bases). Trimming stripped 6 bases from V and 7 bases from J, with 13 bases between. In germline, CDR1 is MNHNS, CDR2 SASEGT. The CDR3 extends over 13 amino acids. In nucleotides, the CDR3 is TGTGCCAGCAGCCAAGGGGCCGGCCAGCCCCAGCATTTT. This gives the protein CASSQGAGQPQHF.

A few counts support this clone. The genes are TRBV19 and TRBJ2-1, with 9 bases lining up with TRBD2. The CDR3 is 15 amino acids. The V gene end was trimmed by 8 bases and the J gene end by 1 base; junction bases not matched to a gene: 6. The germline V gene encodes CDR1 LNHDA and CDR2 SQIVND (reference sequence). The DNA for the CDR3 is TGTGCCAGTTCTTTAGCGGGGGTTTCCTACAATGAGCAGTTCTTC. Translation gives CASSLAGVSYNEQFF.